The next 13 T cell receptor beta chains were all read from a single sample in a study of T cells after yellow fever vaccination. TCRdb re-called the 5' RACE reads with MiXCR, one entry per CDR3 protein. The sample records under 350,000 distinct CDR3 sequences, over 4% being singletons. The sample consisted of PBMCs, taken 5 days after the yellow fever booster vaccination. Every receptor here comes from a man aged 18 to 30 who received the YFV17D yellow fever vaccine.

To note about this clonotype: A much bigger clone sits one base away, suggesting this may be a read error. The CDR3 ends on some other residue instead of the conserved phenylalanine or tryptophan, so this is likely a read error. The genes are TRBV5-1 and TRBJ2-2, with 7 nucleotides matching TRBD1. Per germline, CDR1 SGHRS and CDR2 YFSETQ. The CDR3 runs 14 residues. V shed 0 bases and J 6 bases; nucleotides not matched to a gene: 2. The CDR3 bases are TGCGCCAGCAGCTTGGAGGGGGCCCCCGGGGAGCTGTTTCTT. Translated, it gives CASSLEGAPGELFL.

The table lists this clonotype with a few counts. The chain joins TRBV7-7 to TRBJ2-1; possible D gene TRBD2, 5 bases. This CDR3 has 13 amino acids. The V gene lost 4 bases and the J gene lost 5 bases, with 9 bases spanning the gap. Germline values: CDR1 SSHAT, CDR2 FNYEAQ (reference sequence). This CDR3 reads CASSSGLDNEQFF. The CDR3 nucleotides are TGTGCCAGCAGCTCTGGACTGGACAATGAGCAGTTCTTC.

The DNA of the CDR3 is TGTGCCAGCAGCTTTTGGGGGAGCCAAGAGACCCAGTACTTC. Translating gives CASSFWGSQETQYF. The rearrangement uses TRBV5-5 and TRBJ2-5; tentatively, D is TRBD1 or TRBD2 (5 bases each). The germline V gene has CDR1 SGHKS and CDR2 YYEKEE (reference sequence). This CDR3 spans 14 amino acids. Trimming removed 2 bases at V and 1 base at J, with 9 bases between.

This chain connects TRBV7-3 to TRBJ2-1; 10 bases agree with TRBD2. The CDR3 extends over 14 amino acids. The V gene's germline CDR1 is SGHTA and CDR2 FQGTGA. V shed 3 bases, J shed 13 bases, and the junction held 9 bases outside the gene matches. The CDR3 region has the DNA TGTGCCAGCAGCTTGGGAGTAGCGGGGGGCCCCCAGTTCTTC. Translating it yields CASSLGVAGGPQFF.

The chain couples TRBV12-3 or TRBV12-4 to TRBJ2-7; D gene ambiguous. There are 14 residues in the CDR3. Trimming removed 4 bases from V and 3 bases from J, with 13 bases in between. CDR3 nucleotide sequence: TGTGCCAGCAGTTCTCCCGGGTTAAGCTACGAGCAGTACTTC. It yields the protein CASSSPGLSYEQYF.

There are many counts of this clonotype. CDR3 sequence (DNA): TGCGCCAGCAGCTTGGACTTCAATGAGCAGTTCTTC. Translating it yields CASSLDFNEQFF. This chain links TRBV5-1 with TRBJ2-1; no clear D. The CDR3 has 12 residues. The germline CDR1 and CDR2 sequences are SGHRS and YFSETQ. V shed 0 bases and J shed 6 bases, with 4 bases lying between them. Complete variable domain (other parts from reference TRBV5-1 and TRBJ2-1): KAGVTQTPRYLIKTRGQQVTLSCSPISGHRSVSWYQQTPGQGLQFLFEYFSETQRNKGNFPGRFSGRQFSNSRSEMNVSTLELGDSALYLCASSLDFNEQFFGPGTRLTVL.

This clonotype was detected many times. The chain couples TRBV10-3 to TRBJ2-4; possibly TRBD2 for D (5 bases). CDR1 and CDR2 (germline): ENHRY, SYGVKD. The V end lost 4 bases, the J end lost 6 bases, and 7 bases lay between the germline ends. The CDR3 sequence is 12 residues long. CDR3 in DNA: TGTGCCATCAGTGCTGAGGGAAACATTCAGTACTTC. Its translation is CAISAEGNIQYF.

There are a few counts of this clonotype. This rearrangement joins TRBV4-1 to TRBJ2-5; D gene unclear. CDR3 length equals 15 residues. Trimming took off 3 bases at V and 6 bases at J, with 17 bases between the two ends. Germline lookup yields CDR1 MGHRA and CDR2 YSYEKL. The CDR3: CASSQPVKNPQTQYF. CDR3 coding DNA: TGCGCCAGCAGCCAGCCGGTGAAAAACCCCCAGACCCAGTACTTC.

This clonotype has ten or more counts. V is TRBV9 and J is TRBJ1-1, with D uncertain. Germline V CDR1 and CDR2: SGDLS, YYNGEE. CDR3 length: 14 amino acids. Trimming shortened V by 1 base and J by 1 base, and 8 bases separated the two germline ends. The CDR3 region is CASSVTAENTEAFF. The CDR3 DNA is TGTGCCAGCAGCGTAACAGCAGAGAACACTGAAGCTTTCTTT. Complete variable domain (other parts from reference TRBV9 and TRBJ1-1): DSGVTQTPKHLITATGQRVTLRCSPRSGDLSVYWYQQSLDQGLQFLIQYYNGEERAKGNILERFSAQQFPDLHSELNLSSLELGDSALYFCASSVTAENTEAFFGQGTRLTVV.

This clonotype was seen more than once but under ten times. The chain is built from TRBV13 and TRBJ1-4; tentatively, D is TRBD1 (6 bases). Germline CDR1 is PRHDT and CDR2 is FYEKMQ (reference sequence). The CDR3 has 14 residues. V lost 8 bases, J lost 8 bases, and 18 bases lay in between. The CDR3 nucleotides read TGTGCCAGCTCCGGCGGGGGCTTAGGCGAAAAACTGTTTTTT. This sequence encodes CASSGGGLGEKLFF.

J is TRBJ2-2 and V is TRBV20-1, with 8 bases aligning to TRBD1. This CDR3 has 17 residues. CDR1 is DFQATT and CDR2 is SNEGSKA in the germline V gene (reference sequence). The trim removed 2 bases at V and 3 bases at J, leaving 11 bases unmatched. DNA for the CDR3: TGCAGTGCTAGAAGACAACCTTTGGACAGGGACACCGGGGAGCTGTTTTTT. The encoded protein is CSARRQPLDRDTGELFF.

This clonotype was seen many times. V usage is TRBV5-1 and J usage is TRBJ2-5; 8 bases align to TRBD2. V lost 2 bases, J lost 3 bases, and 9 bases stayed unmatched. Germline V gene lookup returns CDR1 SGHRS and CDR2 YFSETQ. The CDR3 is made up of 16 amino acids. The chain's CDR3 is CASSFGGSGGEETQYF. In DNA, the CDR3 is TGCGCCAGCAGCTTTGGAGGCAGCGGGGGAGAAGAGACCCAGTACTTC.

This clonotype showed up just a few times. The rearrangement joins TRBV7-9 to TRBJ1-4; 9 nucleotides agree with TRBD1. The germline gives CDR1 SEHNR, CDR2 FQNEAQ (reference sequence). Trimming removed 3 bases from V and 8 bases from J; junction bases left unmatched: 4. This CDR3 region has 14 residues. The chain's CDR3 is CASSFTGGTEKLFF. In nucleotides, the CDR3 is TGTGCCAGCAGCTTCACAGGGGGCACAGAAAAACTGTTTTTT.